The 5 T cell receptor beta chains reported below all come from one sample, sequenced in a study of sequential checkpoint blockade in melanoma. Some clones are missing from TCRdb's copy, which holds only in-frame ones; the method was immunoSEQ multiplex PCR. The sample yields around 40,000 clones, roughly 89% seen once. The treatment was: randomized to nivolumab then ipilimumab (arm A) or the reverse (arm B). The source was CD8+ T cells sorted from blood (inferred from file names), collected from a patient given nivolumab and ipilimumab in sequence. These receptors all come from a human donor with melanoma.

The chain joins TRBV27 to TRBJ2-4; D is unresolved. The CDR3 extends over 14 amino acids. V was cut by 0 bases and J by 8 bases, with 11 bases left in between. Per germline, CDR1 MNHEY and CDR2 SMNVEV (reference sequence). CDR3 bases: TGTGCCAGCAGTTTATCGGCAATCCACGACATTCAGTACTTC. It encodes CASSLSAIHDIQYF.

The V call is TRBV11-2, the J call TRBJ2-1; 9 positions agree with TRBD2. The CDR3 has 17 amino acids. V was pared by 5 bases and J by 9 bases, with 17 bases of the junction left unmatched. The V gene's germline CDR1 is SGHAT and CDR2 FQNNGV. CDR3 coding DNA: TGTGCCAGCAGCCCAGGGGTCGGACTAGCGCCAGAGGGTGAGCAGTTCTTC. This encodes CASSPGVGLAPEGEQFF.

The CDR3 loop reads CASSRDSFSYEQYF. For the CDR3, the DNA is TGTGCCAGCAGTCGGGACTCGTTCTCCTACGAGCAGTACTTC. The rearrangement links TRBV5-4 to TRBJ2-7, with a tentative D call TRBD2 (6 bases). The CDR3 contains 14 residues. Germline CDR1 reads SGHNT; CDR2 reads YYREEE (reference sequence). Trimming pared 5 bases from V and 0 bases from J, leaving 12 bases between.

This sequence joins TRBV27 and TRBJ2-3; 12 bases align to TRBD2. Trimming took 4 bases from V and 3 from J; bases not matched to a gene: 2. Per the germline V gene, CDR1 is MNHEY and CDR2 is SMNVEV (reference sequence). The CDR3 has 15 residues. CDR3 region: CASSSGLAGTDTQYF. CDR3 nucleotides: TGTGCCAGCAGTTCTGGACTAGCGGGGACAGATACGCAGTATTTT.

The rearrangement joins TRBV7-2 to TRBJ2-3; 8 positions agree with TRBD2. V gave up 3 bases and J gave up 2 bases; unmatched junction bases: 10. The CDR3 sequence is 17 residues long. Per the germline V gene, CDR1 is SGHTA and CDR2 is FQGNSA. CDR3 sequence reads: CASSFPGLAGNTDTQYF. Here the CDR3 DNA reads TGTGCCAGCAGCTTCCCAGGACTAGCAGGGAACACAGATACGCAGTATTTT.